This T cell receptor (beta chain) was retrieved from a study of blood T cell repertoires in COVID-19. This CDR3 is 13 amino acids long. In germline, CDR1 is SGHTA, CDR2 FQGNSA. With 2 bases clipped from V and 4 bases from J, the junction kept 0 bases outside the gene matches. Produced via immunoSEQ multiplex PCR; TCRdb's table is partial and in-frame only. The table includes 45,000 to 55,000 clones, 83% detected once. Sequencing was performed on peripheral blood. The TCR sequence derives from a human donor in a cohort sampled during active COVID-19. This chain uses TRBV7-2 with TRBJ1-1; TRBD1 aligns across 8 bases. CDR3 region: CASSLQGATEAFF. The CDR3 region has the DNA TGTGCCAGCAGCTTACAGGGGGCCACTGAAGCTTTCTTT.